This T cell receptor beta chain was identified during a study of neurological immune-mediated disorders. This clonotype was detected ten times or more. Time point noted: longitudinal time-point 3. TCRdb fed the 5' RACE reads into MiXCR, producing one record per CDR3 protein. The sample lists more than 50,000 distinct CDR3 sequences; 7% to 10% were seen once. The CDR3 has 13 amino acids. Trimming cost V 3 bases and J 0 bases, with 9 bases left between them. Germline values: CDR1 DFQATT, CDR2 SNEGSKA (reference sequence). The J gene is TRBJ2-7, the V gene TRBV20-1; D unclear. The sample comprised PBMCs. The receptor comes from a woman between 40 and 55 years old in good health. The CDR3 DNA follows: TGCAGTGCTAGGCGCTTGAGCTCCTACGAGCAGTACTTC. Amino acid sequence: CSARRLSSYEQYF.